Listed here are 28 T cell receptor beta chains from one sample, sequenced in a study of CXCR3-negative and CXCR3-positive naive CD8 T cells. Their target antigens are unknown. Broader study findings: The study found more hydrophobic TRB CDR3s in CXCR3-positive naive cells than in CXCR3-negative naive cells.

All TRB cDNA libraries came from 5' RACE performed with UMI labels. For each CDR3 protein, TCRdb gives one entry from its re-call of the 5' RACE reads, without DNA. The table for this sample gives some 120,000 distinct CDR3 sequences. Sequenced sample: naive CXCR3+ CD8+ T cells from blood. Subset here: CD45RO-CCR7+CD27+CD95- naive CD8+ T cells expressing CXCR3 (TNR3+). These receptor sequences come from a human donor in good health. Some clones in this sample may be carry-over from other donors' samples.

V usage is TRBV18 and J usage is TRBJ2-7; lacking DNA, the TRBD1 call made by TCRdb goes unchecked. The CDR3 runs 15 residues. CDR1 is KGHSH, CDR2 LQKENI, per germline. CDR3 sequence: CASSPEDRVHYEQYF.

This chain joins TRBV5-5 and TRBJ2-3. The CDR3 consists of 16 residues. Germline V gene sequence: CDR1 SGHKS, CDR2 YYEKEE (reference sequence). CDR3 amino acids: CASSIRTGIVVDTQYF.

This chain links TRBV29-1 with TRBJ2-1; the TCRdb D gene call, TRBD2, has no DNA to confirm it. The CDR3 covers 16 residues. Germline V gene sequence: CDR1 SQVTM, CDR2 ANQGSEA. This CDR3 reads CSVEDLGVSSYNEQFF.

The chain combines TRBV2 with TRBJ2-7; the TCRdb D gene call, TRBD2, has no DNA to confirm it. Germline V gene lookup returns CDR1 SNHLY and CDR2 FYNNEI. This CDR3 has 16 residues. The CDR3 reads CASSEPIGAGMGEQYF.

The chain recombines TRBV27 with TRBJ2-2; lacking DNA, the TRBD1 call made by TCRdb goes unchecked. The CDR3 extends over 14 amino acids. Looked up from germline, CDR1 is MNHEY and CDR2 is SMNVEV (reference sequence). The CDR3 spells CASRTGPYTGELFF.

CDR3 loop: CASRASGEQFF. This rearrangement joins TRBV7-9 to TRBJ2-1. This CDR3 has 11 residues. Germline V gives CDR1 SEHNR, CDR2 FQNEAQ (reference sequence).

This chain links TRBV6-2 or TRBV6-3 with TRBJ2-7; TCRdb lists TRBD1, though no DNA is available to test this call. The CDR3 is 12 residues long. Germline lookup yields CDR1 MNHEY and CDR2 SVGEGT. The CDR3 is CASGGQGYEQYF.

The rearrangement uses TRBV29-1 and TRBJ2-1. Per germline, CDR1 SQVTM and CDR2 ANQGSEA. This CDR3 has 12 residues. The CDR3 reads CSVETVGPEQFF.

V usage is TRBV9 and J usage is TRBJ2-2. The CDR3 consists of 14 residues. Germline values: CDR1 SGDLS, CDR2 YYNGEE. This CDR3 is CASSGSSGPGELFF.

The gene calls are TRBV10-3 and TRBJ2-7. Germline V gene sequence: CDR1 ENHRY, CDR2 SYGVKD. The CDR3 covers 13 residues. CDR3 region: CAISEPSMYEQYF.

V usage is TRBV14 and J usage is TRBJ2-7; TCRdb's assignment of TRBD2 cannot be checked, as there is no DNA. The CDR3 is 12 residues long. Germline V gene sequence: CDR1 SGHDN, CDR2 FVKESK. The CDR3 sequence is CASSTRGYEQYF.

This chain links TRBV7-9 with TRBJ2-4; absent DNA, TCRdb's TRBD1 call cannot be checked. This CDR3 comprises 18 residues. Germline loops: CDR1 SEHNR, CDR2 FQNEAQ (reference sequence). The CDR3 spells CASSFGGEGRASKNIQYF.

This chain uses TRBV7-9 with TRBJ2-7; TCRdb outputs TRBD2, but without DNA this stays unchecked. Germline V gene data show CDR1 as SEHNR and CDR2 as FQNEAQ (reference sequence). There are 16 residues in the CDR3. The CDR3 loop reads CASSSRAGGPGYEQYF.

The rearrangement joins TRBV13 to TRBJ2-1; the TCRdb call, TRBD2, lacks DNA for checking. This CDR3 is built from 13 residues. Per germline, CDR1 PRHDT and CDR2 FYEKMQ (reference sequence). The CDR3 sequence: CASSYSGLNEQFF.

V and J are TRBV15 and TRBJ2-2; absent DNA, TCRdb's TRBD2 call cannot be checked. The germline gives CDR1 LNHNV, CDR2 YYDKDF (reference sequence). The CDR3 loop spans 15 amino acids. CDR3 residues: CATSRDWEETGELFF.

The chain uses TRBV29-1 and TRBJ1-1. This CDR3 spans 12 amino acids. Germline V gives CDR1 SQVTM, CDR2 ANQGSEA. The CDR3 sequence: CSVVGVITEAFF.

V usage is TRBV29-1 and J usage is TRBJ1-1; TCRdb's assignment of TRBD1 cannot be checked, as there is no DNA. Germline values: CDR1 SQVTM, CDR2 ANQGSEA. The CDR3 has 13 amino acids. CDR3 protein: CSVGGTQESEAFF. The full variable domain, with the rest looked up from reference TRBV29-1 and TRBJ1-1, is SAVISQKPSRDICQRGTSLTIQCQVDSQVTMMFWYRQQPGQSLTLIATANQGSEATYESGFVIDKFPISRPNLTFSTLTVSNMSPEDSSIYLCSVGGTQESEAFFGQGTRLTVV.

CDR3 region: CSVDTSRAYTDTQYF. This chain joins TRBV29-1 and TRBJ2-3; TCRdb's D call of TRBD1 is untestable without DNA. The V gene's germline CDR1 is SQVTM and CDR2 ANQGSEA. The CDR3 contains 15 residues.

The CDR3 loop reads CASSFTSVILNEQFF. The chain joins TRBV5-4 to TRBJ2-1; TCRdb outputs TRBD2, but without DNA this stays unchecked. The germline CDR1 and CDR2 sequences are SGHNT and YYREEE (reference sequence). The CDR3 extends over 15 amino acids.

The chain recombines TRBV29-1 with TRBJ2-7; TCRdb's D call of TRBD2 is untestable without DNA. In germline, CDR1 is SQVTM, CDR2 ANQGSEA. CDR3 length: 14 amino acids. This CDR3 reads CSVEGLAEGYEQYF.

This chain joins TRBV23-1 and TRBJ2-7; TCRdb selects TRBD2, and the lack of DNA leaves this call unchecked. TRBV23-1 has ORF status, its function being uncertain. The CDR3 spans 21 residues. CDR3 sequence reads: CASSQSLAIRKLAGGPNEQYF.

V is TRBV19 and J is TRBJ2-1; TCRdb outputs TRBD2, but without DNA this stays unchecked. Germline values: CDR1 LNHDA, CDR2 SQIVND (reference sequence). The CDR3 extends over 16 amino acids. Here the CDR3 reads CASSLSGAGNYNEQFF.

The chain employs TRBV7-8 and TRBJ2-6; TCRdb selects TRBD1, and the lack of DNA leaves this call unchecked. The CDR3 runs to 19 residues. Germline V gene data show CDR1 as SGHVS and CDR2 as FQNEAQ. CDR3: CPSSLTPQETTSGANVLTF.

The chain couples TRBV4-3 to TRBJ2-1; the D call from TCRdb, TRBD1, cannot be confirmed without DNA. The germline V gene has CDR1 LGHNA and CDR2 YSLEER. The CDR3 is 16 amino acids. This chain's CDR3 is CASSQGQGSSYNEQFF.

The chain uses TRBV4-3 and TRBJ2-1; TCRdb's D call of TRBD1 is untestable without DNA. The CDR3 runs to 14 residues. The germline V gene has CDR1 LGHNA and CDR2 YSLEER. CDR3 protein: CASSLQVGNNEQFF.

The chain joins TRBV29-1 to TRBJ1-3; the D call from TCRdb, TRBD1, cannot be confirmed without DNA. This CDR3 contains 13 residues. Germline CDR1 and CDR2: SQVTM and ANQGSEA. CDR3 residues: CSGRVVSGNTIYF.

V gene TRBV29-1 combines with J gene TRBJ2-7; TCRdb gives TRBD1 as the D gene, but with no DNA this cannot be confirmed. Germline V gene data show CDR1 as SQVTM and CDR2 as ANQGSEA. The CDR3 sequence is 12 residues long. CDR3 protein: CSAQDRGYEQYF.

The genes are TRBV2 and TRBJ2-1; absent DNA, TCRdb's TRBD2 call cannot be checked. CDR3 length: 16 residues. Germline loops: CDR1 SNHLY, CDR2 FYNNEI. The CDR3 reads CASKRPSSGNLDEQFF.